These 19 T cell receptor beta chains originate from one sample sequenced in a study of T cell responses to AZD1222 COVID-19 vaccine. This table comes from immunoSEQ multiplex PCR, and its TCRdb copy is limited to in-frame clones, with some not included. The sample has 95,000 to 150,000 clones; roughly 88% are singletons. Sequences were derived from peripheral blood, sampled on day 0 of AZD1222 vaccination. The origin of the receptors is an adult in good health.

V usage is TRBV6-2 or TRBV6-3 and J usage is TRBJ1-5; D unresolved. V shed 0 bases and J shed 6 bases, with 12 bases lying between them. The V gene's germline CDR1 is MNHEY and CDR2 SVGEGT. The CDR3 loop spans 15 amino acids. In DNA form, the CDR3 reads TGTGCCAGCAGTTACTCGATCGGCGGGATTCAGCCCCAGCATTTT. This sequence encodes CASSYSIGGIQPQHF.

The chain couples TRBV6-2 or TRBV6-3 to TRBJ2-3; 9 positions match TRBD1. The length of the CDR3 is 15 residues. Germline lookup yields CDR1 MNHEY and CDR2 SVGEGT. The trim removed 2 bases at V and 4 bases at J, leaving 4 bases unmatched. In DNA form, the CDR3 reads TGTGCCAGCAGTTACCCCGGGACAGGGTCAGATACGCAGTATTTT. It translates to CASSYPGTGSDTQYF.

This sequence joins TRBV7-3 and TRBJ2-5; 10 bases match TRBD2. The V segment lost 5 bases and the J segment 8 bases; nucleotides outside the gene matches: 17. This CDR3 spans 17 amino acids. Germline V lookup: CDR1 SGHTA, CDR2 FQGTGA. The CDR3: CASSPSPASGGAGTQYF. In DNA, the CDR3 is TGTGCCAGCAGCCCTTCCCCGGCTAGCGGGGGTGCTGGAACCCAGTACTTC.

The genes are TRBV4-1 and TRBJ2-5; 10 bases agree with TRBD2. The CDR3 contains 15 residues. The germline gives CDR1 MGHRA, CDR2 YSYEKL. The trim removed 1 base at V and 3 bases at J, leaving 2 bases unmatched. DNA of the CDR3: TGCGCCAGCAGCCAAGTTCTAGCGGGGGAAGAGACCCAGTACTTC. Its translation is CASSQVLAGEETQYF.

The chain joins TRBV5-1 to TRBJ2-3; D might be TRBD1 (5 bases). With 3 bases removed from V and 0 bases from J, the gap between germline ends came to 14 bases. The CDR3 is 16 amino acids. Germline CDR1 SGHRS, CDR2 YFSETQ. CDR3 amino acids: CASSYVGGASTDTQYF. In DNA, the CDR3 is TGCGCCAGCAGCTATGTCGGTGGGGCTAGCACAGATACGCAGTATTTT.

This clone was seen a handful of times. The J gene is TRBJ2-7, the V gene TRBV12-3 or TRBV12-4; D not certain. CDR3 length: 13 residues. The ends were cut back, 5 bases at V and 3 bases at J, with 11 bases in the middle. CDR3 in amino acids: CASSPRGFYEQYF. In DNA form, the CDR3 reads TGTGCCAGCAGTCCTAGAGGATTCTACGAGCAGTACTTC.

V and J are TRBV18 and TRBJ2-5, with D uncertain. Germline-derived CDR1 and CDR2 are KGHSH and LQKENI. Trimming shortened V by 0 bases and J by 0 bases, and 11 bases separated the two germline ends. This CDR3 region has 16 residues. CDR3 DNA sequence: TGTGCCAGCTCACCACCCGAGAACACTTACCAAGAGACCCAGTACTTC. Its protein product is CASSPPENTYQETQYF.

The rearrangement joins TRBV4-2 to TRBJ2-7; TRBD1 might be the D (6 bases). CDR1 is LGHNA and CDR2 is YNFKEQ in the germline V gene. The CDR3 consists of 15 residues. Trimming took off 3 bases at V and 0 bases at J, with 12 bases between the two ends. The CDR3 reads CASSQVRDNSYEQYF. The CDR3 nucleotides read TGTGCCAGCAGCCAGGTACGGGACAACTCCTACGAGCAGTACTTC.

The chain has TRBV18 and TRBJ1-6; a weak D match, TRBD1 (6 bases). The germline gives CDR1 KGHSH, CDR2 LQKENI. Trimming took off 5 bases at V and 11 bases at J, with 10 bases between the two ends. The CDR3 loop spans 12 amino acids. This CDR3 is CASSEGGPPLHF. As DNA, the CDR3 is TGTGCCAGCTCAGAGGGGGGGCCACCCCTCCACTTT.

This chain uses TRBV18 with TRBJ1-5, with unresolved D. Germline V lookup: CDR1 KGHSH, CDR2 LQKENI. V was shortened by 6 bases and J by 1 base, with 13 bases between the two germline ends. CDR3 length equals 15 residues. The CDR3: CASSLTGVSNQPQHF. CDR3 in DNA: TGTGCCAGCTCCCTTACGGGAGTCAGCAATCAGCCCCAGCATTTT.

This chain links TRBV7-2 with TRBJ2-7; possibly TRBD1 or TRBD2 for D (5 bases each). The CDR3 runs to 18 residues. Germline lookup yields CDR1 SGHTA and CDR2 FQGNSA. The V end was cut by 4 bases, the J end by 9 bases, with 31 bases between. DNA for the CDR3: TGTGCCAGCAGCTCGTCCTCGGGGACGTCTTGTGGGGCTCGTCGGCAGTACTTC. Translating gives CASSSSSGTSCGARRQYF.

This chain links TRBV29-1 with TRBJ1-2; tentatively, D is TRBD1 (5 bases). CDR3 length: 13 amino acids. V lost 8 bases to trimming and J lost 8 bases, with 21 bases between them. The germline V gene has CDR1 SQVTM and CDR2 ANQGSEA. The CDR3: CSSQVGEGPGYTF. The CDR3 DNA reads TGCAGCTCGCAAGTAGGGGAGGGGCCGGGCTACACCTTC.

CDR3 DNA sequence: TGTGCCAGCCGGGGGGCCCAACTCTCTGGAAACACCATATATTTT. The encoded protein is CASRGAQLSGNTIYF. This chain joins TRBV28 and TRBJ1-3; D perhaps matches TRBD1 (6 bases). The V and J ends lost 8 bases and 0 bases respectively, with 14 bases between them. The CDR3 runs 15 residues. CDR1 and CDR2 from the germline V gene are MDHEN and SYDVKM.

The chain joins TRBV28 to TRBJ2-7, with D perhaps TRBD2 (7 bases). The CDR3 sequence is 14 residues long. V lost 5 bases to trimming and J lost 7 bases, with 18 bases between them. CDR1 MDHEN and CDR2 SYDVKM come from the germline V gene. This chain's CDR3 is CASSRGGTLREQYF. The CDR3 region has the DNA TGTGCCAGCAGTAGGGGGGGGACCCTTAGGGAGCAGTACTTC. The complete variable domain, with remaining parts taken from reference TRBV28 and TRBJ2-7, reads DVKVTQSSRYLVKRTGEKVFLECVQDMDHENMFWYRQDPGLGLRLIYFSYDVKMKEKGDIPEGYSVSREKKERFSLILESASTNQTSMYLCASSRGGTLREQYFGPGTRLTVT.

The chain couples TRBV27 to TRBJ1-1; D ambiguous. This CDR3 is 13 amino acids long. Germline-derived CDR1 and CDR2 are MNHEY and SMNVEV (reference sequence). V was shortened by 2 bases and J by 0 bases, with 4 bases between the two germline ends. The DNA of the CDR3 is TGTGCCAGCAGTTTACAGGTGAACACTGAAGCTTTCTTT. Translation: CASSLQVNTEAFF.

This chain connects TRBV5-6 to TRBJ1-6; no definite D call. Trimming shortened V by 4 bases and J by 9 bases, and 8 bases separated the two germline ends. The CDR3 consists of 12 residues. Germline V gives CDR1 SGHDT, CDR2 YYEEEE. CDR3 DNA: TGTGCCAGCAGCCGTTGGGGTTCACCCCTCCACTTT. Translation gives CASSRWGSPLHF.

CDR3 residues: CASSYSNYGYTF. The CDR3 nucleotides read TGTGCCAGTTCTTATTCTAACTATGGCTACACCTTC. The J gene is TRBJ1-2, the V gene TRBV28; no definite D call. Per the germline V gene, CDR1 is MDHEN and CDR2 is SYDVKM. The CDR3 spans 12 residues. Between the trimmed V and J ends, which lost 9 bases and 0 bases, there was a span of 8 bases.

In this sample, this clone turned up once. The genes are TRBV5-4 and TRBJ2-7, with a weak D call TRBD1 (6 bases). The CDR3 has 15 residues. Trimming pared 4 bases from V and 0 bases from J, leaving 14 bases between. Germline V gene sequence: CDR1 SGHNT, CDR2 YYREEE (reference sequence). This CDR3 reads CASSRGQTSSYEQYF. CDR3 coding DNA: TGTGCCAGCAGCCGCGGACAGACTTCCTCCTACGAGCAGTACTTC.

This clone was found a few times. V is TRBV10-3 and J is TRBJ2-1; 13 nucleotides align to TRBD2. The J segment lost 2 bases and the V segment lost 2 bases, leaving 12 bases of the junction unmatched. The CDR3 extends over 20 amino acids. Germline V gene sequence: CDR1 ENHRY, CDR2 SYGVKD. CDR3 sequence reads: CAISEPKLWTSGGPYNEQFF. In DNA form, the CDR3 reads TGTGCCATCAGTGAGCCTAAACTTTGGACTAGCGGGGGACCCTACAATGAGCAGTTCTTC.